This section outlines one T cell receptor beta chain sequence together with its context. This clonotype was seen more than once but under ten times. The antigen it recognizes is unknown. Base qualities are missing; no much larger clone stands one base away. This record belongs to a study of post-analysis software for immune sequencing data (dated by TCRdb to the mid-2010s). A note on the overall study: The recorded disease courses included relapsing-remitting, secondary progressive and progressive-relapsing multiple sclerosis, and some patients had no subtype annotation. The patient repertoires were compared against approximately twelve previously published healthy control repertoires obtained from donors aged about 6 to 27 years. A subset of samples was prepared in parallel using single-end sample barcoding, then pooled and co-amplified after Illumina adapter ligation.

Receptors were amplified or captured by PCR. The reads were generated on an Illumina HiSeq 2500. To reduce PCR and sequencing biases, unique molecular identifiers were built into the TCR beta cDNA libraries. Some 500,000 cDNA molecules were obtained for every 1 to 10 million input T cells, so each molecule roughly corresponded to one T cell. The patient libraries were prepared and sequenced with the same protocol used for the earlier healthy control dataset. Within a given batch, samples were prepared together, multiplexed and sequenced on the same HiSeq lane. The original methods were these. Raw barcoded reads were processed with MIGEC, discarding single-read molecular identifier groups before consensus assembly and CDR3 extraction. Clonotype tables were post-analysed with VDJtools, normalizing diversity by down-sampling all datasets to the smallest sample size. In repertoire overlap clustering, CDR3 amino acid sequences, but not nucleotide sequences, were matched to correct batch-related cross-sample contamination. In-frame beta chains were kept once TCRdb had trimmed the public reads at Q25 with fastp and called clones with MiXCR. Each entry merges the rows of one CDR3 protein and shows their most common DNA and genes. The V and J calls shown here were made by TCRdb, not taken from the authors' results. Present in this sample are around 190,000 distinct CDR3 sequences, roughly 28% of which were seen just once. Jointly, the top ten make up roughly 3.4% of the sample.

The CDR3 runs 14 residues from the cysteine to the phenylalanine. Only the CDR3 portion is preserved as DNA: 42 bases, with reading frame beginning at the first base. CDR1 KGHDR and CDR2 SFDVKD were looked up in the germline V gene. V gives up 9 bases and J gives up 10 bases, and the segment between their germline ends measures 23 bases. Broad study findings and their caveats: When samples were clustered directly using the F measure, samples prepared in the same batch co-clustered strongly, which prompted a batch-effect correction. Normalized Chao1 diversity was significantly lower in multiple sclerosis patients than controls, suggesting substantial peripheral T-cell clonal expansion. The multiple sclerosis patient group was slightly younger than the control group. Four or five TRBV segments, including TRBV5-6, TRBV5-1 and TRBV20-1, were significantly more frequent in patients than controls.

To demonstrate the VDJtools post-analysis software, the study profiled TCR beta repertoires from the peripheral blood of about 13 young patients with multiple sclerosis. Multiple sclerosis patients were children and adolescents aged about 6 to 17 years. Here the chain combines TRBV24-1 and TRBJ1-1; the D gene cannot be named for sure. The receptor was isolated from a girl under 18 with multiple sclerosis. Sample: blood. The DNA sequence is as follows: TGTGCCACCCACAAAGAAAGGAGAGACAACGTAGCTTTCTTT. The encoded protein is CATHKERRDNVAFF.